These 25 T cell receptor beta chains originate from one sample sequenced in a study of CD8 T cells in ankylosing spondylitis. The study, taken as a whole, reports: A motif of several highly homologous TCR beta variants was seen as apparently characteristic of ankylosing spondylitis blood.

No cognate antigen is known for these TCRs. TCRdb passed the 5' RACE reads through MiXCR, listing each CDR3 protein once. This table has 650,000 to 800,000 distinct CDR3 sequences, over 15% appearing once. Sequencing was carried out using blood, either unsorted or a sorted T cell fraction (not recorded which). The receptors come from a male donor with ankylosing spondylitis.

The CDR3 sequence is CASSRTAMNTEAFF. CDR3 nucleotide sequence: TGTGCCAGCAGCAGGACGGCCATGAACACTGAAGCTTTCTTT. The chain recombines TRBV6-2 or TRBV6-3 with TRBJ1-1; no definite D call. This CDR3 has 14 amino acids. Germline V gene lookup returns CDR1 MNHEY and CDR2 SVGEGT. The ends were cut back, 6 bases at V and 0 bases at J, with 11 bases in the middle.

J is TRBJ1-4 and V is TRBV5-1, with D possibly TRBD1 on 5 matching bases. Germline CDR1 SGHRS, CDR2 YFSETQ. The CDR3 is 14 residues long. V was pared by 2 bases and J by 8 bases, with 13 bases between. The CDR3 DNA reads TGCGCCAGCAGCTTTGGTGGAGGGGACGAAAAACTGTTTTTT. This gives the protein CASSFGGGDEKLFF. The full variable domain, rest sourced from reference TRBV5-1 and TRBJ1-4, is KAGVTQTPRYLIKTRGQQVTLSCSPISGHRSVSWYQQTPGQGLQFLFEYFSETQRNKGNFPGRFSGRQFSNSRSEMNVSTLELGDSALYLCASSFGGGDEKLFFGSGTQLSVL.

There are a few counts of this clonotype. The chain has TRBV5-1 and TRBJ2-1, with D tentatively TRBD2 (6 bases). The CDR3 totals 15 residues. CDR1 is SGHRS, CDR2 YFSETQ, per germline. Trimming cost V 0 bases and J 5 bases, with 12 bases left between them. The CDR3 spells CASSLEFGTHNEQFF. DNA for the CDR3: TGCGCCAGCAGCTTGGAATTTGGGACTCACAATGAGCAGTTCTTC. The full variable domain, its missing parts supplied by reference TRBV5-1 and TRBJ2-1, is KAGVTQTPRYLIKTRGQQVTLSCSPISGHRSVSWYQQTPGQGLQFLFEYFSETQRNKGNFPGRFSGRQFSNSRSEMNVSTLELGDSALYLCASSLEFGTHNEQFFGPGTRLTVL.

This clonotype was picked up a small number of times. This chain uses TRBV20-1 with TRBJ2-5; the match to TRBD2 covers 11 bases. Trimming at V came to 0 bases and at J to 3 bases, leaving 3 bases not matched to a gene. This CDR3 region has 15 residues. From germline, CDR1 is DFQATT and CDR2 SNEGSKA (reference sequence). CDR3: CSARDPSGGKETQYF. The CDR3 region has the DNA TGCAGTGCTAGAGACCCTAGCGGGGGGAAAGAGACCCAGTACTTC.

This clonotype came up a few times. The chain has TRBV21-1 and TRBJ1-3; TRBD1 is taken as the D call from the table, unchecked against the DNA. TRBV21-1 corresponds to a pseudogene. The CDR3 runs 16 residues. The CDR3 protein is CASSTHRDRSGNTIYF. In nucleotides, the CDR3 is TGTGCCAGCAGCACCCACAGGGACCGCTCTGGAAACACCATATATTTT.

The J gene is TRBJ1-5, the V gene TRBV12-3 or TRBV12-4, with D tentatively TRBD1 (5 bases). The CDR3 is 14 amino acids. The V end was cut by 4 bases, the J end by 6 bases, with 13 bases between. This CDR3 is CASSYPAGGQPQHF. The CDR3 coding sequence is TGTGCCAGCAGTTACCCCGCGGGGGGTCAGCCCCAGCATTTT.

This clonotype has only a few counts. CDR3 bases: TGCAGTGCAAACTCTCTAGGAGGGGCCGCCGGGAGGACAGATACGCAGTATTTT. Residues: CSANSLGGAAGRTDTQYF. The chain carries TRBV20-1 and TRBJ2-3; 7 nucleotides agree with TRBD2. Per the germline V gene, CDR1 is DFQATT and CDR2 is SNEGSKA (reference sequence). The CDR3 has 18 residues. Losses at the gene ends were 6 bases for V and 3 bases for J; bases not matched to a gene: 21.

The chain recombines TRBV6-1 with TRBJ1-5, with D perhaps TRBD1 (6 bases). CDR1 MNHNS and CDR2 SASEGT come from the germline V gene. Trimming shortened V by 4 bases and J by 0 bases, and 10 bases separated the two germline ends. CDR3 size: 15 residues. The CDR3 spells CASSAGDYSNQPQHF. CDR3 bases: TGTGCCAGCAGTGCAGGGGATTATAGCAATCAGCCCCAGCATTTT.

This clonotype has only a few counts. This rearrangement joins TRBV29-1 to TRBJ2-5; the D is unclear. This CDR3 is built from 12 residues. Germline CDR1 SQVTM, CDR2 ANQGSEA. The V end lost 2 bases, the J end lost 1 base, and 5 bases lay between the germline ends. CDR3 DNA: TGCAGCGTTGAACAGACCCAAGAGACCCAGTACTTC. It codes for CSVEQTQETQYF.

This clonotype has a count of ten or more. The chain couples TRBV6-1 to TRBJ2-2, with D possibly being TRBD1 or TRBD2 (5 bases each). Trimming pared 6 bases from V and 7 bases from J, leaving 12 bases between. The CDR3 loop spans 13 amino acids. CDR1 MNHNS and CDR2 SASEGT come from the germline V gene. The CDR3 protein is CASRGTVLGELFF. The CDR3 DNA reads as TGTGCCAGCAGGGGGACGGTTCTCGGGGAGCTGTTTTTT.

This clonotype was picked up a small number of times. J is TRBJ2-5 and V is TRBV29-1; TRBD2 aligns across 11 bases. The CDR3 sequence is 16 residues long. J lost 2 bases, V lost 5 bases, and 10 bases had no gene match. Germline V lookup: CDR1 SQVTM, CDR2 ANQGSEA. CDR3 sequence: CSVLGPGLAVQETQYF. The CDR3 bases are TGCAGCGTTTTAGGTCCGGGACTAGCGGTTCAAGAGACCCAGTACTTC.

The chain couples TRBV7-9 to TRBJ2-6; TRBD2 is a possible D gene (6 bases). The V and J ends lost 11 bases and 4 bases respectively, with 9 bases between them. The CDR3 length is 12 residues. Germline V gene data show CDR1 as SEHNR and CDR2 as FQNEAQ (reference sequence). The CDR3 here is CAGGVGANVLTF. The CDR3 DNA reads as TGTGCCGGAGGGGTCGGGGCCAACGTCCTGACTTTC.

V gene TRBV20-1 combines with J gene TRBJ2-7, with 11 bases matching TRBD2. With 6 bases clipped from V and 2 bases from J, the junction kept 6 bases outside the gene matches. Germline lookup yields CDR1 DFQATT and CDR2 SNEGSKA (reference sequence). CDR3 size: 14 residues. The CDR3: CSAPGTSGAYEQYF. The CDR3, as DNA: TGCAGTGCCCCAGGGACTAGCGGAGCCTACGAGCAGTACTTC.

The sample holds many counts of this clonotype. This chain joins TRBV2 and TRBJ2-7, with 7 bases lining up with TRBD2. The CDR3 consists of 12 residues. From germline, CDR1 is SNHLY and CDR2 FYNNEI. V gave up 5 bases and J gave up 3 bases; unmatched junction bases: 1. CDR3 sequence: CASSRGDYEQYF. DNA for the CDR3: TGTGCCAGCAGTCGGGGGGACTACGAGCAGTACTTC.

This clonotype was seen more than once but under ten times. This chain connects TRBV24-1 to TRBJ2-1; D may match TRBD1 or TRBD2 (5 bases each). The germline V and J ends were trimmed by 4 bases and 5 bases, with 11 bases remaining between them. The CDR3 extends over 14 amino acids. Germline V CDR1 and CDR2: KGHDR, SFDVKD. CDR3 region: CATSDPRDHNEQFF. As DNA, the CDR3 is TGTGCCACCAGTGACCCGAGGGACCACAATGAGCAGTTCTTC.

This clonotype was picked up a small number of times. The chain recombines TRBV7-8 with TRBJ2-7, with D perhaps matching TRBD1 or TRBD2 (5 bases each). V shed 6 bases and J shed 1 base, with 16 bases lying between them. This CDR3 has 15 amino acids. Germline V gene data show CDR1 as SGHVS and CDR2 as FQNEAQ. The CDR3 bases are TGTGCCAGCAGACTTGGGGGAAGCGGTTCCTACGAGCAGTACTTC. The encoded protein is CASRLGGSGSYEQYF.

The CDR3 DNA is TGCGCCAGCAGCCAAGATGGGGGATACTCCTACAATGAGCAGTTCTTC. This codes for CASSQDGGYSYNEQFF. The V and J genes are TRBV4-3 and TRBJ2-1; D could derive from TRBD1 or TRBD2 (5 bases each). The CDR3 is made up of 16 amino acids. Trimming pared 0 bases from V and 0 bases from J, leaving 9 bases between. Germline CDR1 reads LGHNA; CDR2 reads YSLEER.

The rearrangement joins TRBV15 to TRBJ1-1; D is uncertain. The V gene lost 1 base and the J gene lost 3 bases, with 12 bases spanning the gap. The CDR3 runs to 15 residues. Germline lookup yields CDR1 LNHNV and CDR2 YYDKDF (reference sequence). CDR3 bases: TGTGCCACCAGCAGAGGGGCCCTGGGGTACACTGAAGCTTTCTTT. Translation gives CATSRGALGYTEAFF.

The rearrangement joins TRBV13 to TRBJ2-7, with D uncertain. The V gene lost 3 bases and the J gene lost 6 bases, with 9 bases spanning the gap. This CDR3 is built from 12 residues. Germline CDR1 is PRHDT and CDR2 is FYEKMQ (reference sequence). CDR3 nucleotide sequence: TGTGCCAGCAGCTTCGGCCTGCTCGAGCAGTACTTC. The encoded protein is CASSFGLLEQYF.

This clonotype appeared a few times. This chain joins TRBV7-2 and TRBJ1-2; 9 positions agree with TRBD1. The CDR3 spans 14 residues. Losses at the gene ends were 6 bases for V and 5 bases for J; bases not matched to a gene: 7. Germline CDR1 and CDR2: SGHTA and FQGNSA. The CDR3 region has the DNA TGTGCCAGCAGTCTACAGGGGGCGCGGTATGGCTACACCTTC. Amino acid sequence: CASSLQGARYGYTF.

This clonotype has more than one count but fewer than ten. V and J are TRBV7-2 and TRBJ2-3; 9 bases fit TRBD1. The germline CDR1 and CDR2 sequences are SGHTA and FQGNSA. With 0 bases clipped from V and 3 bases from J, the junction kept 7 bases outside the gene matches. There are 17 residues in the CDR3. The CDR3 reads CASSLAWTGVLTDTQYF. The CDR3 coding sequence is TGTGCCAGCAGCTTAGCGTGGACAGGGGTGTTAACAGATACGCAGTATTTT.

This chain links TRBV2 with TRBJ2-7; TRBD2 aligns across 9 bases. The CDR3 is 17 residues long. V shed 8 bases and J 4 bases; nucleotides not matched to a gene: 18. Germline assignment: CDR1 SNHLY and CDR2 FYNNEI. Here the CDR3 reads CASERVLGGRARYEQYF. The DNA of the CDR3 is TGTGCCAGCGAGCGGGTTTTGGGCGGGAGGGCCCGTTACGAGCAGTACTTC. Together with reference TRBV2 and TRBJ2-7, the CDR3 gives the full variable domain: EPEVTQTPSHQVTQMGQEVILRCVPISNHLYFYWYRQILGQKVEFLVSFYNNEISEKSEIFDDQFSVERPDGSNFTLKIRSTKLEDSAMYFCASERVLGGRARYEQYFGPGTRLTVT.

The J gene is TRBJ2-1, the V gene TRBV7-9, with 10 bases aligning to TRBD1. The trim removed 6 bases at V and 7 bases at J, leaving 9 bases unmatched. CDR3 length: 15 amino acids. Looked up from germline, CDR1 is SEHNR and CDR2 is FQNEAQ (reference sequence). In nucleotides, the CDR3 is TGTGCCAGCAGTATCGGGACAGGGGATATTAATGAGCAGTTCTTC. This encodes CASSIGTGDINEQFF.

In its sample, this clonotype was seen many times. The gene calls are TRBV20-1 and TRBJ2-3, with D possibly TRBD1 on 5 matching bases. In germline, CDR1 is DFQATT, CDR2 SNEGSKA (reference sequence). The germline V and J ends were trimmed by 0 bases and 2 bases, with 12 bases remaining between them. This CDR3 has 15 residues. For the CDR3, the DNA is TGCAGTGCTAGAGATATGAGACAGTACACAGATACGCAGTATTTT. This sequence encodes CSARDMRQYTDTQYF.

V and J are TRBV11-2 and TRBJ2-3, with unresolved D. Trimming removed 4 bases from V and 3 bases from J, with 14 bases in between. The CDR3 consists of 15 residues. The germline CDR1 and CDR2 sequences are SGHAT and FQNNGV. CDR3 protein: CASSSRAYPTDTQYF. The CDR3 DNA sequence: TGTGCCAGCAGCTCCCGGGCCTACCCAACAGATACGCAGTATTTT.